The rows below give T cell receptor beta chains drawn from one sample of a study of response to subunit inactivated influenza vaccine. One entry per CDR3 protein results from TCRdb running MiXCR on the RT-PCR reads. The table shows about 780,000 distinct CDR3 sequences, with about a fifth occurring only once. The material was PBMCs from blood, obtained roughly 5 days after vaccination. Receptor source: a man aged 45 to 65 who received an inactivated influenza vaccine. Each CDR3 is given with its conserved first and last residue. A D gene is named only where the DNA matches it firmly. The size field is filled for only some rows; it gives once, few, many or a size class.

j_call v_call d_call clone_size cdr3_aa cdr3_nt
TRBJ2-2 TRBV11-1 - few CASSPGRGSAPNTGELFF TGTGCCAGCAGCCCTGGAAGGGGTAGCGCGCCGAACACCGGGGAGCTGTTTTTT
TRBJ2-3 TRBV7-2 - - CASSLSGGHTDTQYF TGTGCCAGCAGCTTATCGGGGGGACACACAGATACGCAGTATTTT
TRBJ2-7 TRBV20-1 - few CSASRGGNTYEQYF TGCAGTGCTAGTCGAGGAGGCAATACCTACGAGCAGTACTTC
TRBJ1-5 TRBV28 - few CASSFPGVNNQPQHF TGTGCCAGCAGTTTTCCAGGGGTTAACAATCAGCCCCAGCATTTT
TRBJ1-1 TRBV29-1 TRBD1 few CSVQAGGPEAFF TGCAGCGTCCAAGCAGGGGGCCCTGAAGCTTTCTTT
TRBJ2-1 TRBV12-5 - - CASGTTQGNEQFF TGTGCTAGTGGTACCACACAGGGTAATGAGCAGTTCTTC
TRBJ2-7 TRBV7-9 TRBD1 - CATQTGFAYEQYF TGTGCCACCCAGACAGGGTTCGCCTACGAGCAGTACTTC
TRBJ1-1 TRBV5-5 - many CASSLGPLNTEAFF TGTGCCAGCAGCTTGGGACCCCTGAACACTGAAGCTTTCTTT
TRBJ2-7 TRBV5-6 - few CASSYPRRRPYEQYF TGTGCCAGCAGCTACCCGCGGAGGCGCCCTTACGAGCAGTACTTC
TRBJ2-7 TRBV4-3 - - CASSQDGGIYEQYF TGCGCCAGCAGCCAAGATGGGGGAATCTACGAGCAGTACTTC
TRBJ2-1 TRBV12-3/TRBV12-4 TRBD2 - CASSGSGGAYNEQFF TGTGCCAGCAGTGGCAGCGGGGGGGCCTACAATGAGCAGTTCTTC
TRBJ2-7 TRBV20-1 TRBD2 - CSAMTSGGGYEQYF TGCAGTGCAATGACTAGCGGGGGCGGGTACGAGCAGTACTTC
TRBJ2-5 TRBV7-8 - many CASSPGPYQETQYF TGTGCCAGCAGCCCAGGACCGTACCAAGAGACCCAGTACTTC
TRBJ2-5 TRBV24-1 - few CATSERLVETQYF TGTGCCACCAGTGAGAGACTAGTAGAGACCCAGTACTTC
TRBJ2-1 TRBV20-1 TRBD2 - CSARGSASGRYNEQFF TGCAGTGCTAGAGGTTCGGCTAGCGGCCGTTACAATGAGCAGTTCTTC
TRBJ2-7 TRBV29-1 - few CSVSMQTYEQYF TGCAGCGTTTCAATGCAGACCTACGAGCAGTACTTC
TRBJ2-5 TRBV9 - - CASSVVSGRGETQYF TGTGCCAGCAGCGTAGTGTCAGGTCGAGGAGAGACCCAGTACTTC
TRBJ2-1 TRBV7-3 - few CASSLSSAPNEQFF TGTGCCAGCAGCTTAAGTAGCGCCCCGAATGAGCAGTTCTTC
TRBJ2-3 TRBV24-1 TRBD1 - CATSDLGQGMADTQYF TGTGCCACCAGTGACCTCGGACAGGGCATGGCAGATACGCAGTATTTT
TRBJ1-6 TRBV18 - - CASSPTGPYNSPLHF TGTGCCAGCTCACCCACCGGACCTTATAATTCACCCCTCCACTTT
TRBJ2-5 TRBV7-2 - - CASSQRPQETQYF TGTGCCAGCAGTCAACGACCCCAAGAGACCCAGTACTTC
TRBJ1-6 TRBV12-3/TRBV12-4 - few CASTLGGRRNSPLHF TGTGCCAGCACCCTAGGGGGGCGTCGTAATTCACCCCTCCACTTT
TRBJ2-1 TRBV12-3/TRBV12-4 - few CASSMDEQFF TGTGCCAGCAGTATGGATGAGCAGTTCTTC